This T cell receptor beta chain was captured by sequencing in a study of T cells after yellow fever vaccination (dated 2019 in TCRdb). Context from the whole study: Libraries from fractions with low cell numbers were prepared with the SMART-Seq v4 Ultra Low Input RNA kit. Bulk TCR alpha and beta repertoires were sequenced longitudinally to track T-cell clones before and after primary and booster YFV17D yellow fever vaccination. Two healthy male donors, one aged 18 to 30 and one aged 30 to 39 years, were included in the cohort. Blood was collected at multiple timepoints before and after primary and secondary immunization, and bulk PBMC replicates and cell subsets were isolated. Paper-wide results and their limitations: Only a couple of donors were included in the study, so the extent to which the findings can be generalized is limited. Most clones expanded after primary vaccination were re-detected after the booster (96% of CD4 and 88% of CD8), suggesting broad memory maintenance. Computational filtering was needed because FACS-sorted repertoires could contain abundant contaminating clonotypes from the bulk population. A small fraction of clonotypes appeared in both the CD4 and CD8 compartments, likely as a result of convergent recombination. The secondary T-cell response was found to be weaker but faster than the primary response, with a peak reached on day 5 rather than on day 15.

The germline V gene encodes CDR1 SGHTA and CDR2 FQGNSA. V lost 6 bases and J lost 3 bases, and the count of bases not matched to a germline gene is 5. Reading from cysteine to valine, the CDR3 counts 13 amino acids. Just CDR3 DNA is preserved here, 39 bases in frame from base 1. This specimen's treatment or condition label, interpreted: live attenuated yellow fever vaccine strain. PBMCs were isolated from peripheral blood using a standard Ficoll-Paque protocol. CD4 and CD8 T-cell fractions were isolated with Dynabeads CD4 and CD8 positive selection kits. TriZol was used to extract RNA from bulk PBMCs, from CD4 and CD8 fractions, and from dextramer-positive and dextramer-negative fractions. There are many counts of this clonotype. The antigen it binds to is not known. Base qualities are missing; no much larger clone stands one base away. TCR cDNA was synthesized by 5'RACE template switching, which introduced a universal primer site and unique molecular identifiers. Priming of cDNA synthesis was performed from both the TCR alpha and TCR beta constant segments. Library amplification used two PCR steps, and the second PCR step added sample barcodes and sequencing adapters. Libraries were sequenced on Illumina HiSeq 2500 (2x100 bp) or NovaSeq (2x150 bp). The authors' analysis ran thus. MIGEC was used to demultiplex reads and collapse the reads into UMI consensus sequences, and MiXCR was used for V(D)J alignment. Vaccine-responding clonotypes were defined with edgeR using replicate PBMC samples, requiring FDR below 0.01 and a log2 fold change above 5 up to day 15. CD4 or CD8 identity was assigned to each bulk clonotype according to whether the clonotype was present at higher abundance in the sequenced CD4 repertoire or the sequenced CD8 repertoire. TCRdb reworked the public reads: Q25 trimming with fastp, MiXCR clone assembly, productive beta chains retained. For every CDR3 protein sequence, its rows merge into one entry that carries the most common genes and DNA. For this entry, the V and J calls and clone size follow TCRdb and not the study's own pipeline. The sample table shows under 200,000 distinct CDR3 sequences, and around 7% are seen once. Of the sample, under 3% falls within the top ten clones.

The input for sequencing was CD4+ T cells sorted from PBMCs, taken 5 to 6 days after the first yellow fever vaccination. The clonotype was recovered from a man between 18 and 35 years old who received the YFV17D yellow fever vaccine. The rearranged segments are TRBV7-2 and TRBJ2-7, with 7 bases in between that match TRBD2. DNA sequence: TGTGCCAGCAGTTTCCCGGGGGGCTACGAGCAGTACGTC. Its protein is CASSFPGGYEQYV.